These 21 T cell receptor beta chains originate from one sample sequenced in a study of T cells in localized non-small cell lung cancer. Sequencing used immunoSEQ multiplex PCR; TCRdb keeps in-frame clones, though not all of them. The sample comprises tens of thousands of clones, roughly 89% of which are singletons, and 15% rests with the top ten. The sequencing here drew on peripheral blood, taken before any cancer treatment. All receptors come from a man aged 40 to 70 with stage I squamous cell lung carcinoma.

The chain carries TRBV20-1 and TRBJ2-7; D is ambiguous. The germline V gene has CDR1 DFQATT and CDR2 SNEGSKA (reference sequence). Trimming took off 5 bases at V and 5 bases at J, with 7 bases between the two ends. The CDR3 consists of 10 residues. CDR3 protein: CSAVWHEQYF. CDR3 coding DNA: TGCAGTGCTGTGTGGCACGAGCAGTACTTC.

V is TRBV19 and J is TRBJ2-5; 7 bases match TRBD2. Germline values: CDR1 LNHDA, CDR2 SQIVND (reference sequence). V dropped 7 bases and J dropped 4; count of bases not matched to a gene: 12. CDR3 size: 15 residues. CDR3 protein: CASTNTFRGGETQYF. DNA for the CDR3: TGTGCCAGTACAAACACCTTCCGCGGGGGAGAGACCCAGTACTTC.

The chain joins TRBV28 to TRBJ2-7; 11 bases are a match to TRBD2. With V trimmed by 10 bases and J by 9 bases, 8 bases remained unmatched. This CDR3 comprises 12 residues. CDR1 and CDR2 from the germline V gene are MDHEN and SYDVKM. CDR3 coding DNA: TGTGCCACCCATGCTAGCGGGGGGTGGCAGTACTTC. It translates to CATHASGGWQYF.

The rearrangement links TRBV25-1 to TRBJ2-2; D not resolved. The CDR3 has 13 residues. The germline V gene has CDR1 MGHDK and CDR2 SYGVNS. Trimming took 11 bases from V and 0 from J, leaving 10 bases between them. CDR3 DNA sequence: TGTGCCGGAAGTAACACGAACACCGGGGAGCTGTTTTTT. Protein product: CAGSNTNTGELFF.

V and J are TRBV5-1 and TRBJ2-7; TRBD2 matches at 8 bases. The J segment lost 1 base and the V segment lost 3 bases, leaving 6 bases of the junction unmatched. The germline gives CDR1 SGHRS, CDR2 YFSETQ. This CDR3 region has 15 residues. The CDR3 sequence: CASSSSGGASYEQYF. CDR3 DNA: TGCGCCAGCAGCTCCAGCGGGGGAGCTTCCTACGAGCAGTACTTC.

Here the CDR3 DNA reads TGCGCCAGCAGCTTGGCCGCTACTAGCGGGGGGCTGGGGGTAGATGAGCAGTTCTTC. Its translation is CASSLAATSGGLGVDEQFF. V is TRBV5-1 and J is TRBJ2-1; TRBD2 agrees at 12 bases. The length of the CDR3 is 19 residues. Trimming cost V 0 bases and J 8 bases; bases outside gene matches: 15. Germline V gene sequence: CDR1 SGHRS, CDR2 YFSETQ.

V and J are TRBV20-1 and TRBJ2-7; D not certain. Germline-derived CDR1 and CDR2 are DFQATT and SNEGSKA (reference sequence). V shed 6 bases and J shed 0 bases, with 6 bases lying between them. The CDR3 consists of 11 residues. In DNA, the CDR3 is TGCAGTGCGCCGACCTCCTACGAGCAGTACTTC. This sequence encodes CSAPTSYEQYF.

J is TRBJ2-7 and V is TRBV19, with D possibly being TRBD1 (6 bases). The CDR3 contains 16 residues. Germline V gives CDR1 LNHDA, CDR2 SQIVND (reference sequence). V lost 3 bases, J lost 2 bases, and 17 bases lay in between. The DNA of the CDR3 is TGTGCCAGTAGTATTAGTGGAACAGGGTCTACCTACGAGCAGTACTTC. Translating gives CASSISGTGSTYEQYF.

For the CDR3, the DNA is TGCAGCGTCTGGACAGACTATGGCTACACCTTC. Encoded protein: CSVWTDYGYTF. The gene calls are TRBV29-1 and TRBJ1-2; D is perhaps TRBD1 (6 bases). The CDR3 sequence is 11 residues long. The V gene's germline CDR1 is SQVTM and CDR2 ANQGSEA. With 6 bases removed from V and 3 bases from J, the gap between germline ends came to 8 bases.

CDR3 in DNA: TGTGCCAGCTCACCGGAGTTAGTAGGGAAGAAACTGTTTTTT. Translating it yields CASSPELVGKKLFF. The chain couples TRBV18 to TRBJ1-4, with unresolved D. CDR1 and CDR2 (germline): KGHSH, LQKENI. The germline V and J ends were trimmed by 3 bases and 11 bases, with 16 bases remaining between them. The CDR3 consists of 14 residues. The full variable domain, with the rest looked up from reference TRBV18 and TRBJ1-4, is NAGVMQNPRHLVRRRGQEARLRCSPMKGHSHVYWYRQLPEEGLKFMVYLQKENIIDESGMPKERFSAEFPKEGPSILRIQQVVRGDSAAYFCASSPELVGKKLFFGSGTQLSVL.

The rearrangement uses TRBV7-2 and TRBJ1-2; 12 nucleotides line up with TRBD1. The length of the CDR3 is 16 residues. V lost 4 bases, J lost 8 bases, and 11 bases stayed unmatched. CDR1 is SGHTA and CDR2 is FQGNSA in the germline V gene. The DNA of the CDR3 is TGTGCCAGCAGCTGGGAATCGGGACAGGGGGCTTTAGGCTACACCTTC. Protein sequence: CASSWESGQGALGYTF.

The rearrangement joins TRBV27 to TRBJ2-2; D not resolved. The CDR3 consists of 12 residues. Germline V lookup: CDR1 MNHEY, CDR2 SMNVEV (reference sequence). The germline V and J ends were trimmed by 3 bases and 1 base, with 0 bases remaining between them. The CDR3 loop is CASSLNTGELFF. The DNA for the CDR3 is TGTGCCAGCAGTTTGAACACCGGGGAGCTGTTTTTT.

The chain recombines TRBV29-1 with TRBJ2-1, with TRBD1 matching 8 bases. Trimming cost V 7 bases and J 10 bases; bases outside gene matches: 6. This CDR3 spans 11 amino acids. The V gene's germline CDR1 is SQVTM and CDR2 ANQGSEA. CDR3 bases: TGCAGCGCGCAGGGGGCGGGAGAGCAGTTCTTC. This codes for CSAQGAGEQFF.

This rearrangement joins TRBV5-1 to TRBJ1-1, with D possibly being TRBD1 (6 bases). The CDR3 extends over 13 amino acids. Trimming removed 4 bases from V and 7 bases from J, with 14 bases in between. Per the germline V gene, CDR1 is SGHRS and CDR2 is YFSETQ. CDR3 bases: TGCGCCAGCAGCACCCAAGGGGGGGATGAAGCTTTCTTT. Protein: CASSTQGGDEAFF.

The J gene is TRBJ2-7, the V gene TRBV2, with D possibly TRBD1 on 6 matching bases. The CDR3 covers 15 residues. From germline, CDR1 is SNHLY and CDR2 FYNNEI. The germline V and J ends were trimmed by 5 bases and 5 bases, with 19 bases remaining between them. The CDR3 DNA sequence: TGTGCCAGCAGTACACAGGGCCGGTACATCCACGAGCAGTACTTC. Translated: CASSTQGRYIHEQYF.

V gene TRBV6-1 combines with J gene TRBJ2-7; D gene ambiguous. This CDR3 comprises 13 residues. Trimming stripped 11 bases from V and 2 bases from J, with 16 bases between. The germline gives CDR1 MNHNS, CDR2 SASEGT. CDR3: CAHSRGWAYEQYF. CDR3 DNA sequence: TGTGCCCATTCAAGAGGTTGGGCCTACGAGCAGTACTTC.

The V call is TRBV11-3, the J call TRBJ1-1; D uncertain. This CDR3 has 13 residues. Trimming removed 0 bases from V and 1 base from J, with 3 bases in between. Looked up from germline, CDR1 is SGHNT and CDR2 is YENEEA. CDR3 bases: TGTGCCAGCAGCTTAGAGGGGAACACTGAAGCTTTCTTT. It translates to CASSLEGNTEAFF.

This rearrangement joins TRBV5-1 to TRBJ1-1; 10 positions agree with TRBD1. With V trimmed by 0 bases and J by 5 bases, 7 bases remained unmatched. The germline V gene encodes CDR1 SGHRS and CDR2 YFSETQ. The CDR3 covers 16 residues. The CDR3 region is CASSLGLGTGDTEAFF. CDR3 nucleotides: TGCGCCAGCAGCTTGGGCCTCGGGACAGGGGATACTGAAGCTTTCTTT.

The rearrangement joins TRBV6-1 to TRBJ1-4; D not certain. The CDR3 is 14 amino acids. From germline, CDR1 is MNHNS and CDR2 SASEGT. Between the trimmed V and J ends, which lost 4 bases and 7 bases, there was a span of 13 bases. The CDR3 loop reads CASSAAQEVEKLFF. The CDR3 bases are TGTGCCAGCAGTGCGGCCCAGGAAGTTGAAAAACTGTTTTTT.

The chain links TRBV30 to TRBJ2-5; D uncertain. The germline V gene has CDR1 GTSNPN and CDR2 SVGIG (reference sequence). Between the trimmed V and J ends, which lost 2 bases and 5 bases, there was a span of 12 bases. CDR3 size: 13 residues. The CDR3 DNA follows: TGTGCCTGGAGTCTAGGGTACAAGGAGACCCAGTACTTC. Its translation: CAWSLGYKETQYF.

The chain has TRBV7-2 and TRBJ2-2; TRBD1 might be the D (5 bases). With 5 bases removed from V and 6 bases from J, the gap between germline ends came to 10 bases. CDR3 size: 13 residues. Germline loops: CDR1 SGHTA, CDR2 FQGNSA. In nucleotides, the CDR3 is TGTGCCAGCAGCCCAAGGGGCCCCGGGGAGCTGTTTTTT. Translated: CASSPRGPGELFF.